This T cell receptor (beta chain) is from a study of OX40 agonist ivuxolimab in advanced cancers. Study at large: People in dose escalation had one of these cancers: hepatocellular carcinoma, melanoma, renal cell or head and neck cancer.

Produced via immunoSEQ multiplex PCR; TCRdb's table is partial and in-frame only. The sample has some 43,000 clones, about 90% seen once. Study-level points and caveats: No determination was made of the antigen specificity of the expanded peripheral T cells. On average, CD8+ T cells showed a greater number of expanded clones than CD4+.

In the case of this clone: The antigen is unknown.

V dropped 7 bases and J dropped 5 bases, with 19 bases sitting between them. The germline V gene encodes CDR1 SGHDN and CDR2 FVKESK. The CDR3 runs to 15 residues. Autoimmune disease history or systemic immunosuppression disqualified patients. The rearrangement joins TRBV14 to TRBJ2-3, with D perhaps matching TRBD2 (6 bases). The sample in question was CD4+ or CD8+ T cells sorted from blood, obtained in a trial of the OX40 agonist ivuxolimab. This TCR derives from an adult with an advanced solid tumor such as melanoma, head and neck, liver or kidney cancer. The CDR3 sequence is CASTRWARDKDTQYF. In DNA, the CDR3 is TGTGCCAGCACTCGTTGGGCGCGGGATAAAGATACGCAGTATTTT.